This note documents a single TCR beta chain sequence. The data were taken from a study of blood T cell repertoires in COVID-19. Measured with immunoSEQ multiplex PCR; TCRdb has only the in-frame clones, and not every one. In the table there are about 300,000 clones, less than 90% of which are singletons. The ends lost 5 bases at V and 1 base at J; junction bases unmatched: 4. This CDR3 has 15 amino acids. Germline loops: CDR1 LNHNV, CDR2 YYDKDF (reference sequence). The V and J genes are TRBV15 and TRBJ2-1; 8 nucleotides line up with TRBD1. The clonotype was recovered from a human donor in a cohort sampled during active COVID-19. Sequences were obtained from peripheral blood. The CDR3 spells CATSQGQGSYNEQFF. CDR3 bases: TGTGCCACCAGCCAAGGACAGGGTTCCTACAATGAGCAGTTCTTC.